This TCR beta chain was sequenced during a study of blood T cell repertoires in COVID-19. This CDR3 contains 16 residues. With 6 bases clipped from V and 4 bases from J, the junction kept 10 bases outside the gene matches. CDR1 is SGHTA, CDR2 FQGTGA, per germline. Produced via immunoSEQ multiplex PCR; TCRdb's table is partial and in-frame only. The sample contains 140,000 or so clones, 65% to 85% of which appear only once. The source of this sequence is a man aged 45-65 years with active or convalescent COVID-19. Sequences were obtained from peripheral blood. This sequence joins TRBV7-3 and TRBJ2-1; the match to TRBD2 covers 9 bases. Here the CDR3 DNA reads TGTGCCAGCAGTCTCCGAGGGCTAGCGGGGTACAATGAGCAGTTCTTC. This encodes CASSLRGLAGYNEQFF.